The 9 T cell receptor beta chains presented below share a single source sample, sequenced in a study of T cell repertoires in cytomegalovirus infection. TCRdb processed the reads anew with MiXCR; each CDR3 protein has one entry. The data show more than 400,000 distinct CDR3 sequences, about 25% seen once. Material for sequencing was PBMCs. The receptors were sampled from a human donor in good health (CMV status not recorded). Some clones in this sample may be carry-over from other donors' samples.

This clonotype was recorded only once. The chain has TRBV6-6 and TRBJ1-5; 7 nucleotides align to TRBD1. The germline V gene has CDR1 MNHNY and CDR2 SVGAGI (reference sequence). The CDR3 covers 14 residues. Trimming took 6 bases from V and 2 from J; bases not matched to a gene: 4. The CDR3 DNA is TGTGCCAGCAGAGACGGGACAGGCAATCAGCCCCAGCATTTT. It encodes CASRDGTGNQPQHF.

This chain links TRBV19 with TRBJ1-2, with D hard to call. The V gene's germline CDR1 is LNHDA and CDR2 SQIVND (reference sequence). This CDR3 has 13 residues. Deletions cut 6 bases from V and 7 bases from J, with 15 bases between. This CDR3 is CASSVPQFFGYTF. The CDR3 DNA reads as TGTGCCAGTAGCGTCCCCCAATTTTTTGGCTACACCTTC.

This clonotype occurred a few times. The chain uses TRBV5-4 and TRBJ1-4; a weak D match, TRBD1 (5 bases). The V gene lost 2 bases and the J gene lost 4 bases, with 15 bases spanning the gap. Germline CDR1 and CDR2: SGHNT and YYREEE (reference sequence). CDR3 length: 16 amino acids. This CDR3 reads CASSFVPGDGNEKLFF. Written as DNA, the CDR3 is TGTGCCAGCAGCTTCGTCCCGGGGGATGGTAATGAAAAACTGTTTTTT.

The CDR3 region is CASSRPPRGRNSYEQYF. The CDR3 bases are TGTGCCAGCAGTCGCCCCCCTCGCGGACGTAACTCCTACGAGCAGTACTTC. This sequence joins TRBV6-2 or TRBV6-3 and TRBJ2-7; D call uncertain. The germline V gene has CDR1 MNHEY and CDR2 SVGEGT. The CDR3 sequence is 17 residues long. V was clipped by 5 bases and J by 0 bases, with 20 bases between them.

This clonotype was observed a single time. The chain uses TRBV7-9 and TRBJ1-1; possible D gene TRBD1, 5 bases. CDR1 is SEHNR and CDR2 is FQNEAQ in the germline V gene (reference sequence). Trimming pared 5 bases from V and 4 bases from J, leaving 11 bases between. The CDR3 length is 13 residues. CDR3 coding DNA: TGTGCCAGCAGCCTCGGGACCATCACTGAAGCTTTCTTT. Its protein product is CASSLGTITEAFF.

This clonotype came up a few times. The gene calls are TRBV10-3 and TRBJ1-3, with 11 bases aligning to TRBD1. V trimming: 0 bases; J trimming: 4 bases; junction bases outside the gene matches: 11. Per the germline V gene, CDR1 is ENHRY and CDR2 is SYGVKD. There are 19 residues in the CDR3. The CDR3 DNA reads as TGTGCCATCAGTGAGTCGGTCTGGGACAGGGGGTCGAGCGGAAACACCATATATTTT. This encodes CAISESVWDRGSSGNTIYF.

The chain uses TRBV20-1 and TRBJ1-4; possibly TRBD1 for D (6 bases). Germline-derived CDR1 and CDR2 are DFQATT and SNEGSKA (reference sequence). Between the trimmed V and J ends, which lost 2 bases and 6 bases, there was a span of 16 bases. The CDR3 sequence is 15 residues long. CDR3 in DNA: TGCAGTGCTAGAAACCCTGGGGGCGCAGATGAAAAACTGTTTTTT. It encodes CSARNPGGADEKLFF.

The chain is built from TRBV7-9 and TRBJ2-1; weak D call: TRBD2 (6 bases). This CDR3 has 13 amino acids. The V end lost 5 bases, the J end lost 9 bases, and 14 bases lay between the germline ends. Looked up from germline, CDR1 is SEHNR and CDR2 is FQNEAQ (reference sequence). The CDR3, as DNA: TGTGCCAGCAGCCTACGGAGGGCCGGTGAGCAGTTCTTC. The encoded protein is CASSLRRAGEQFF.

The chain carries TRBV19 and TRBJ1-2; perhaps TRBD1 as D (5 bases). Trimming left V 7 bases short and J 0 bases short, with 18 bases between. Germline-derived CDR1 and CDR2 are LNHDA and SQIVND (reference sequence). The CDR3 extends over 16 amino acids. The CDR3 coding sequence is TGTGCCAGTACCCCGCGACGGCAGGGCGCTAACTATGGCTACACCTTC. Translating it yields CASTPRRQGANYGYTF.